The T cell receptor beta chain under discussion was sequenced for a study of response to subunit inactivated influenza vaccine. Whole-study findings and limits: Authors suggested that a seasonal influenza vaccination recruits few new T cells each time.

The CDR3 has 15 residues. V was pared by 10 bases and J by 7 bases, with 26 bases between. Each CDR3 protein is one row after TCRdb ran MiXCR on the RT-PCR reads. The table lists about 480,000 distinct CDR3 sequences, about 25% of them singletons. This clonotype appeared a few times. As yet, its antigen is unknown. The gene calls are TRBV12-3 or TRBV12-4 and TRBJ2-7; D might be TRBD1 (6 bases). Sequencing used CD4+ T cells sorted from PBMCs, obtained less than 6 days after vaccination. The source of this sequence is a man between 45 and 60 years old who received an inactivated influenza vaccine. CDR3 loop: CANPQDRNLLGEQYF. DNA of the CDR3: TGTGCCAACCCCCAAGACAGGAACCTGCTAGGGGAGCAGTACTTC.